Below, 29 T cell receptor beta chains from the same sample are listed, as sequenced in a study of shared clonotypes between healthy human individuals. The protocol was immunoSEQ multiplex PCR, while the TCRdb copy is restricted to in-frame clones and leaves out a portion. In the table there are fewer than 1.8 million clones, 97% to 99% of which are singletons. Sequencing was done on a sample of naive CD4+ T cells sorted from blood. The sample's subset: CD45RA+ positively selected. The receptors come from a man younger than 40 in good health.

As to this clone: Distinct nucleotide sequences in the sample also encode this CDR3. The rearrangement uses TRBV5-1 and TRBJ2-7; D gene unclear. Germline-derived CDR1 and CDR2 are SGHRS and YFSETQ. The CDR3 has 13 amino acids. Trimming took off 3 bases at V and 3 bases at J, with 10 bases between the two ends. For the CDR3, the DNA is TGCGCCAGCAGCTCCGACGGAAGCTACGAGCAGTACTTC. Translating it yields CASSSDGSYEQYF.

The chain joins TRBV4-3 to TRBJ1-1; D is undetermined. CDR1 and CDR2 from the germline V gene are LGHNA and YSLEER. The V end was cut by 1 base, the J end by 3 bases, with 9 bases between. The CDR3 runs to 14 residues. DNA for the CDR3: TGCGCCAGCAGCCAAGGAGGAGGCCACACTGAAGCTTTCTTT. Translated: CASSQGGGHTEAFF.

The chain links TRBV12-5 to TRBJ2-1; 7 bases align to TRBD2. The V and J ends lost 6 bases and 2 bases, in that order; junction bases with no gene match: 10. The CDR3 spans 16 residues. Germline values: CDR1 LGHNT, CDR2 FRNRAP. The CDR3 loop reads CASGYTREGAYNEQFF. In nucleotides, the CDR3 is TGTGCTAGTGGCTATACAAGGGAGGGCGCCTACAATGAGCAGTTCTTC.

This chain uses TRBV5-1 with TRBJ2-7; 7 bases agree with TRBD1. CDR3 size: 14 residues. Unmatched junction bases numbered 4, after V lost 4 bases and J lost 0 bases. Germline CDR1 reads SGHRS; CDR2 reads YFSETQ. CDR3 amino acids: CASSTGTASYEQYF. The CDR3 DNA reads TGCGCCAGCAGCACCGGGACAGCCTCCTACGAGCAGTACTTC.

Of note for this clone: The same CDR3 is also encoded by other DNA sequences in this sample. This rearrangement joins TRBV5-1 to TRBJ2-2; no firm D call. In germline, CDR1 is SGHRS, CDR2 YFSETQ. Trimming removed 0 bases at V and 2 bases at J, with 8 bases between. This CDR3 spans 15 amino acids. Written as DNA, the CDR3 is TGCGCCAGCAGCTTGGACGGGCAAAACACCGGGGAGCTGTTTTTT. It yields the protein CASSLDGQNTGELFF. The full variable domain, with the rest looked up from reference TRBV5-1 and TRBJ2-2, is KAGVTQTPRYLIKTRGQQVTLSCSPISGHRSVSWYQQTPGQGLQFLFEYFSETQRNKGNFPGRFSGRQFSNSRSEMNVSTLELGDSALYLCASSLDGQNTGELFFGEGSRLTVL.

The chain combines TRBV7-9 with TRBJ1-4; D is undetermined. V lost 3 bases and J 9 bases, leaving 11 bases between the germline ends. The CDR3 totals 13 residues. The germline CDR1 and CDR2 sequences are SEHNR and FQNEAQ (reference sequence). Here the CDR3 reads CASSFGNSKKLFF. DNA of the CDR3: TGTGCCAGCAGCTTTGGGAATTCTAAAAAACTGTTTTTT. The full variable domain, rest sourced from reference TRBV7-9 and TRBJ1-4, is DTGVSQNPRHKITKRGQNVTFRCDPISEHNRLYWYRQTLGQGPEFLTYFQNEAQLEKSRLLSDRFSAERPKGSFSTLEIQRTEQGDSAMYLCASSFGNSKKLFFGSGTQLSVL.

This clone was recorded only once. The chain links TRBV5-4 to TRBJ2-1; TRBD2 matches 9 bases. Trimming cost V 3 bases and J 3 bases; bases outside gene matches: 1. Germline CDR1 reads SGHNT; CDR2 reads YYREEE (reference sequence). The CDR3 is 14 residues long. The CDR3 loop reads CASSSSGNYNEQFF. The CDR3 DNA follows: TGTGCCAGCAGCTCTAGCGGGAACTACAATGAGCAGTTCTTC. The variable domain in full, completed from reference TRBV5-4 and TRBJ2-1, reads ETGVTQSPTHLIKTRGQQVTLRCSSQSGHNTVSWYQQALGQGPQFIFQYYREEENGRGNFPPRFSGLQFPNYSSELNVNALELDDSALYLCASSSSGNYNEQFFGPGTRLTVL.

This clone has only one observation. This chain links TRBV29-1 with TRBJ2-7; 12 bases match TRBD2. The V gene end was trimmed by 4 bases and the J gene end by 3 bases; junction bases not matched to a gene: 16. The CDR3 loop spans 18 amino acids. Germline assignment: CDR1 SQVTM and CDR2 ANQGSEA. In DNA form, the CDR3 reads TGCAGCGTTGCCCATATAAAACCGGGACTAGCGGGTCGCTACGAGCAGTACTTC. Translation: CSVAHIKPGLAGRYEQYF.

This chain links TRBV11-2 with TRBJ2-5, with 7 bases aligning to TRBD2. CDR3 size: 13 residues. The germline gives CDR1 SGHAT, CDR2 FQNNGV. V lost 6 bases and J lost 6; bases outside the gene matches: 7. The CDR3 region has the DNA TGTGCCAGCAGAACAACGGGGGGAAAGACCCAGTACTTC. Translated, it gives CASRTTGGKTQYF.

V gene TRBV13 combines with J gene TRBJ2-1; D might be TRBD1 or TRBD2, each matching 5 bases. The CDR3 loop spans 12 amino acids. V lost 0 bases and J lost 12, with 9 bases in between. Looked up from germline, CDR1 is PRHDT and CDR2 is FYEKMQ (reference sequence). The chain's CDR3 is CASSLGLGVQFF. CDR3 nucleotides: TGTGCCAGCAGCTTAGGCCTGGGGGTGCAGTTCTTC.

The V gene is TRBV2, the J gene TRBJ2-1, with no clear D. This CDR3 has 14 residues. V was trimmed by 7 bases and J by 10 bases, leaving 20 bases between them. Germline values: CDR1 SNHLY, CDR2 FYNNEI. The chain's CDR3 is CASTLGLRDREQFF. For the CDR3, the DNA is TGTGCCAGCACCCTAGGTCTCCGCGACCGGGAGCAGTTCTTC.

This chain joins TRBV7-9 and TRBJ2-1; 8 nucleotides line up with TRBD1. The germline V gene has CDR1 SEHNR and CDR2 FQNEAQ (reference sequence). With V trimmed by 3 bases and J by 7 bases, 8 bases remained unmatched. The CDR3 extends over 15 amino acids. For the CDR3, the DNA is TGTGCCAGCAGCTTTGGCAGGGGGCCGGGGAATGAGCAGTTCTTC. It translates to CASSFGRGPGNEQFF.

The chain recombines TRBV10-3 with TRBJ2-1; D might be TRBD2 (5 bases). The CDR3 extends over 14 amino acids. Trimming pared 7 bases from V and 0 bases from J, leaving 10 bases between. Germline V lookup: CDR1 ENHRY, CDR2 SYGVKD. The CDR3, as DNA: TGTGCCATCACTACGGGAACCTCCTACAATGAGCAGTTCTTC. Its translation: CAITTGTSYNEQFF.

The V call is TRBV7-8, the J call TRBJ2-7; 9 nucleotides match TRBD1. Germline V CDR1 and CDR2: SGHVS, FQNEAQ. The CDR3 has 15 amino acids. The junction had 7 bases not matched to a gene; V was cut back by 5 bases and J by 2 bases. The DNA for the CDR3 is TGTGCCAGCAGCCACGGGCGGGACAGGGCCTACGAGCAGTACTTC. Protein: CASSHGRDRAYEQYF.

CDR3 protein: CASSLGGSDEQFF. CDR3 nucleotides: TGCGCCAGCAGCTTGGGCGGGAGTGATGAGCAGTTCTTC. This chain joins TRBV5-1 and TRBJ2-1; the match to TRBD2 covers 7 bases. Germline CDR1 is SGHRS and CDR2 is YFSETQ. This CDR3 is 13 amino acids long. With V trimmed by 0 bases and J by 8 bases, 2 bases remained unmatched.

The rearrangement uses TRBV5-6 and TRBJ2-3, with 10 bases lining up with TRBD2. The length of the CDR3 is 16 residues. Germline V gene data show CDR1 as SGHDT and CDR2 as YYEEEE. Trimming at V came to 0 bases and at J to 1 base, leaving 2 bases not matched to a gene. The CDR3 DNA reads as TGTGCCAGCAGCTTGGTCGGACTAGCGGGCACAGATACGCAGTATTTT. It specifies CASSLVGLAGTDTQYF.

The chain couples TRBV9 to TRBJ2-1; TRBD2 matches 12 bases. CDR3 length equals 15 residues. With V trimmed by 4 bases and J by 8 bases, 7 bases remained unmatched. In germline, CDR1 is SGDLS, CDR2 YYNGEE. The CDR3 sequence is CASSLRTSGVHEQFF. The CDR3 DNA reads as TGTGCCAGCAGCCTGAGGACTAGCGGGGTACATGAGCAGTTCTTC.

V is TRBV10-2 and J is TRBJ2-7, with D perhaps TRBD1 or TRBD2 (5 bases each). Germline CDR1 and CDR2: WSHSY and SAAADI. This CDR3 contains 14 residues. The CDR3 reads CATGDRDPPYEQYF. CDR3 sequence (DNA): TGCGCTACCGGGGATCGGGACCCCCCCTACGAGCAGTACTTC.

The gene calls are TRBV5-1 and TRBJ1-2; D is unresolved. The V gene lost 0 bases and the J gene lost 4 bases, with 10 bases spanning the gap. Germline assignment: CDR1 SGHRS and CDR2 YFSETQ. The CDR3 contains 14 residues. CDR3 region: CASSLERGRYGYTF. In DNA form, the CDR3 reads TGCGCCAGCAGCTTGGAAAGAGGGCGCTATGGCTACACCTTC.

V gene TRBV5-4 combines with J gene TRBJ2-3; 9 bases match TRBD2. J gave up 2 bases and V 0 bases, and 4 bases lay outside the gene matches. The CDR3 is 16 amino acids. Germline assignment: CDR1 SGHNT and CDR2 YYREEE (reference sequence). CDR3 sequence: CASSLEPSGNTDTQYF. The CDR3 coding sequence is TGTGCCAGCAGCTTGGAGCCTAGCGGGAACACAGATACGCAGTATTTT.

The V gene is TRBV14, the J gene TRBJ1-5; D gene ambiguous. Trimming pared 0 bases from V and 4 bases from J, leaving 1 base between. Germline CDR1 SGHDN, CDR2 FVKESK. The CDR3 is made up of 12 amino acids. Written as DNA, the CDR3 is TGTGCCAGCAGCCAAGAAAATCAGCCCCAGCATTTT. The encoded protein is CASSQENQPQHF.

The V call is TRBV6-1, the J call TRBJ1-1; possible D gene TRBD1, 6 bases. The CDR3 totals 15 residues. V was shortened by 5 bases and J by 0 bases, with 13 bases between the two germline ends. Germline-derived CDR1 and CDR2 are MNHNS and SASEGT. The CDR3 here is CASSPRDTVNTEAFF. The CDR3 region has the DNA TGTGCCAGCAGTCCCAGGGACACCGTGAACACTGAAGCTTTCTTT.

The CDR3 is CASRDGKETQYF. CDR3 in DNA: TGCGCCAGCCGGGACGGCAAAGAGACCCAGTACTTC. The chain links TRBV5-1 to TRBJ2-5, with D possibly being TRBD1 or TRBD2 (5 bases each). Trimming cost V 7 bases and J 3 bases, with 10 bases left between them. The CDR3 length is 12 residues. Germline V lookup: CDR1 SGHRS, CDR2 YFSETQ.

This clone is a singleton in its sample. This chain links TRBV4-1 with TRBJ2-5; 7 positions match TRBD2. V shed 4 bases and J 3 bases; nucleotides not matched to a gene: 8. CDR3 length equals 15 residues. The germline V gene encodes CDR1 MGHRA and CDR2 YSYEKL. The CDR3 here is CASSPAYLAEETQYF. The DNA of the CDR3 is TGCGCCAGCAGCCCTGCCTATCTAGCGGAAGAGACCCAGTACTTC.

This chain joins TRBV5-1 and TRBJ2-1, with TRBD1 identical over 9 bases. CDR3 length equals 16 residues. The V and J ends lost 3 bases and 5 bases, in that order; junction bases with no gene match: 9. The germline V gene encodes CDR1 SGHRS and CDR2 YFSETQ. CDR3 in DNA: TGCGCCAGCAGCTCTGAACCGGGACAGGGTAACAATGAGCAGTTCTTC. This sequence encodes CASSSEPGQGNNEQFF.

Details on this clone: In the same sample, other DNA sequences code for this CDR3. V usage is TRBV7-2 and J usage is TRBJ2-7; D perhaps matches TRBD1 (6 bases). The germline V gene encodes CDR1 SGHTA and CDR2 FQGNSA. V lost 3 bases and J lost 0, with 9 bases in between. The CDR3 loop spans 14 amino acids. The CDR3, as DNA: TGTGCCAGCAGCTTGACAGGTAGCTCCTACGAGCAGTACTTC. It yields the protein CASSLTGSSYEQYF. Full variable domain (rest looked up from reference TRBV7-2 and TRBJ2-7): GAGVSQSPSNKVTEKGKDVELRCDPISGHTALYWYRQSLGQGLEFLIYFQGNSAPDKSGLPSDRFSAERTGGSVSTLTIQRTQQEDSAVYLCASSLTGSSYEQYFGPGTRLTVT.

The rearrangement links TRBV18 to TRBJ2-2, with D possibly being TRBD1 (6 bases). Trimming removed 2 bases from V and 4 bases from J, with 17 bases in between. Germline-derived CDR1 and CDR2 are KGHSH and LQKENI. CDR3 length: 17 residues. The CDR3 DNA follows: TGTGCCAGCTCACCAAGGGGCTCGACAGGACTCACCGGGGAGCTGTTTTTT. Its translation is CASSPRGSTGLTGELFF.

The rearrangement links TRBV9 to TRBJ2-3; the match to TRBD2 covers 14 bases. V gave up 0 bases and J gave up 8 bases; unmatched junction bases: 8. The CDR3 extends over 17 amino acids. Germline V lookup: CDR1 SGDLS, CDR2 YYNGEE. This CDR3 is CASSVAGTSGGTGTQYF. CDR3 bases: TGTGCCAGCAGCGTAGCGGGGACTAGCGGGGGTACTGGTACGCAGTATTTT.

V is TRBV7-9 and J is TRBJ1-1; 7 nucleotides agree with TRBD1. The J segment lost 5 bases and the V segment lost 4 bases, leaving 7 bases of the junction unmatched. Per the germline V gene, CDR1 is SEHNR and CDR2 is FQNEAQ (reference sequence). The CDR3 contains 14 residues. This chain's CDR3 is CASSSQGRGTEAFF. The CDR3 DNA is TGTGCCAGCAGCTCACAGGGGAGGGGTACTGAAGCTTTCTTT. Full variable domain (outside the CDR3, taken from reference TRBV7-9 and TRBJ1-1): DTGVSQNPRHKITKRGQNVTFRCDPISEHNRLYWYRQTLGQGPEFLTYFQNEAQLEKSRLLSDRFSAERPKGSFSTLEIQRTEQGDSAMYLCASSSQGRGTEAFFGQGTRLTVV.